This passage covers 30 T cell receptor beta chains from one sample sequenced in a study of cytomegalovirus exposure and HLA in healthy donors. Repertoires were generated with immunoSEQ multiplex PCR, while TCRdb's copy carries only in-frame clones and drops some. The top ten clones hold less than 2% of a sample with fewer than 140,000 clones, 88% of them seen once. Sequencing was done on a sample of PBMCs. The receptors shown here come from a woman aged 18-29 years in good health and CMV-seropositive.

The chain couples TRBV5-8 to TRBJ2-6, with TRBD2 matching over 8 bases. The germline V gene has CDR1 SGHTS and CDR2 YDEGEE. V was pared by 4 bases and J by 0 bases, with 12 bases of the junction left unmatched. This CDR3 is built from 19 residues. CDR3 DNA sequence: TGTGCCAGCAGCCTAGAGACGGGGGGGACGGGCTCTGGGGCCAACGTCCTGACTTTC. Translating it yields CASSLETGGTGSGANVLTF.

The chain recombines TRBV11-2 with TRBJ1-1, with 7 bases fitting TRBD1. Germline V gives CDR1 SGHAT, CDR2 FQNNGV. The J segment lost 5 bases and the V segment lost 4 bases, leaving 10 bases of the junction unmatched. The CDR3 sequence is 15 residues long. Here the CDR3 reads CASSSTTGRGTEAFF. The CDR3 region has the DNA TGTGCCAGCAGCTCAACGACAGGGAGAGGTACTGAAGCTTTCTTT.

V usage is TRBV2 and J usage is TRBJ2-3; possible D gene TRBD1, 5 bases. The CDR3 has 13 residues. From germline, CDR1 is SNHLY and CDR2 FYNNEI. V lost 4 bases and J lost 9, with 14 bases in between. In nucleotides, the CDR3 is TGTGCCAGCAGTGCACCTCGACAGAGGACGCAGTATTTT. It codes for CASSAPRQRTQYF.

This rearrangement joins TRBV2 to TRBJ2-2; a possible D gene is TRBD1 (6 bases). Germline CDR1 is SNHLY and CDR2 is FYNNEI. The V gene lost 4 bases and the J gene lost 3 bases, with 9 bases spanning the gap. The CDR3 has 14 residues. In DNA, the CDR3 is TGTGCCAGCAGTGGGACAGTTTACACCGGGGAGCTGTTTTTT. Its protein product is CASSGTVYTGELFF.

This clone was seen a single time. The chain is built from TRBV10-2 and TRBJ1-1; TRBD1 matches at 8 bases. Germline V CDR1 and CDR2: WSHSY, SAAADI. The CDR3 extends over 14 amino acids. The trim removed 6 bases at V and 4 bases at J, leaving 7 bases unmatched. The CDR3 region is CASRGTGLSTEAFF. The CDR3 region has the DNA TGCGCCAGCAGAGGGACAGGACTGAGCACTGAAGCTTTCTTT.

J is TRBJ2-3 and V is TRBV20-1; D not certain. Germline CDR1 is DFQATT and CDR2 is SNEGSKA (reference sequence). The length of the CDR3 is 11 residues. The CDR3 here is CSPTGTDTQYF. CDR3 nucleotide sequence: TGCAGCCCTACAGGCACAGATACGCAGTATTTT.

The chain combines TRBV28 with TRBJ1-5, with TRBD1 as a possible D gene (6 bases). The germline gives CDR1 MDHEN, CDR2 SYDVKM. The CDR3 consists of 15 residues. V shed 5 bases and J shed 6 bases, with 17 bases lying between them. The CDR3 region has the DNA TGTGCCAGCAGTGGGGCAGGGGCCCCTACTCAGCCCCAGCATTTT. Residues: CASSGAGAPTQPQHF.

The chain carries TRBV7-8 and TRBJ1-5, with TRBD1 as a possible D gene (5 bases). The germline V and J ends were trimmed by 1 base and 3 bases, with 10 bases remaining between them. The CDR3 is 15 amino acids. Germline CDR1 and CDR2: SGHVS and FQNEAQ. The CDR3 DNA is TGTGCCAGCAGCTTAGGGGGGGTTTCCAATCAGCCCCAGCATTTT. Protein: CASSLGGVSNQPQHF.

The gene calls are TRBV6-5 and TRBJ1-1; D possibly corresponds to TRBD1 (5 bases). Germline assignment: CDR1 MNHEY and CDR2 SVGAGI. This CDR3 is built from 13 residues. Between the trimmed V and J ends, which lost 7 bases and 3 bases, there was a span of 12 bases. The DNA for the CDR3 is TGTGCCAGCACCCCCGGGGGGGACACTGAAGCTTTCTTT. Protein product: CASTPGGDTEAFF.

V is TRBV11-2 and J is TRBJ2-5; D might be TRBD2 (6 bases). Germline CDR1 reads SGHAT; CDR2 reads FQNNGV. This CDR3 has 15 residues. Trimming took 5 bases from V and 5 from J, leaving 18 bases between them. The CDR3 coding sequence is TGTGCCAGCAGCGTCGGGACTGGATATGGGGAGACCCAGTACTTC. Residues: CASSVGTGYGETQYF. The entire variable domain, with the rest obtained from reference TRBV11-2 and TRBJ2-5, is as follows: EAGVAQSPRYKIIEKRQSVAFWCNPISGHATLYWYQQILGQGPKLLIQFQNNGVVDDSQLPKDRFSAERLKGVDSTLKIQPAKLEDSAVYLCASSVGTGYGETQYFGPGTRLLVL.

J is TRBJ2-5 and V is TRBV6-1; tentative D call: TRBD1 (5 bases). Trimming cost V 4 bases and J 6 bases, with 24 bases left between them. The CDR3 sequence is 17 residues long. The V gene's germline CDR1 is MNHNS and CDR2 SASEGT. The CDR3 is CASSGRSAGSPSKTQYF. As DNA, the CDR3 is TGTGCCAGCAGTGGACGGTCCGCAGGGTCCCCCTCCAAGACCCAGTACTTC.

The chain joins TRBV6-1 to TRBJ2-5; possibly TRBD1 for D (7 bases). CDR1 and CDR2 (germline): MNHNS, SASEGT. Trimming took 1 base from V and 5 from J, leaving 11 bases between them. The CDR3 sequence is 14 residues long. Here the CDR3 reads CASSEVSGGETQYF. The CDR3 DNA sequence: TGTGCCAGCAGTGAAGTATCAGGGGGGGAGACCCAGTACTTC.

The chain has TRBV10-3 and TRBJ2-7, with 9 bases fitting TRBD1. CDR1 and CDR2 (germline): ENHRY, SYGVKD. The V segment lost 2 bases and the J segment 4 bases; nucleotides outside the gene matches: 9. The CDR3 consists of 16 residues. The CDR3 nucleotides are TGTGCCATCAGTGAGGGCCCGGGACAGGGTAAATACGAGCAGTACTTC. Its translation is CAISEGPGQGKYEQYF.

This sequence joins TRBV7-8 and TRBJ2-4; 7 bases are shared with TRBD2. V trimming: 2 bases; J trimming: 3 bases; junction bases outside the gene matches: 10. Germline V gene data show CDR1 as SGHVS and CDR2 as FQNEAQ. The CDR3 runs 17 residues. CDR3 protein: CASSLLSGREGKNIQYF. The CDR3, as DNA: TGTGCCAGCAGCTTACTCAGTGGTAGGGAGGGCAAAAACATTCAGTACTTC.

The rearrangement uses TRBV7-2 and TRBJ2-5; D possibly corresponds to TRBD2 (5 bases). There are 15 residues in the CDR3. V shed 4 bases and J shed 5 bases, with 17 bases lying between them. The V gene's germline CDR1 is SGHTA and CDR2 FQGNSA. This CDR3 reads CASSSVATHGETQYF. In DNA, the CDR3 is TGTGCCAGCAGCTCCGTAGCGACTCATGGGGAGACCCAGTACTTC. Looking up the rest from reference TRBV7-2 and TRBJ2-5 gives the full variable domain: GAGVSQSPSNKVTEKGKDVELRCDPISGHTALYWYRQSLGQGLEFLIYFQGNSAPDKSGLPSDRFSAERTGGSVSTLTIQRTQQEDSAVYLCASSSVATHGETQYFGPGTRLLVL.

This clone is a singleton in its sample. V usage is TRBV28 and J usage is TRBJ2-7; the match to TRBD1 covers 7 bases. The V gene end was trimmed by 2 bases and the J gene end by 2 bases; junction bases not matched to a gene: 9. The CDR3 runs to 16 residues. Germline CDR1 is MDHEN and CDR2 is SYDVKM. The CDR3 DNA follows: TGTGCCAGCAGTTTACAAAGACAGGGACGTACCTACGAGCAGTACTTC. Amino acids: CASSLQRQGRTYEQYF.

V and J are TRBV2 and TRBJ2-7; D possibly corresponds to TRBD2 (6 bases). Between the trimmed V and J ends, which lost 7 bases and 6 bases, there was a span of 13 bases. Germline loops: CDR1 SNHLY, CDR2 FYNNEI. This CDR3 is 12 amino acids long. CDR3 DNA: TGTGCCAGCAAGTTCTTCGGGGGCGAGCAGTACTTC. This codes for CASKFFGGEQYF.

This clone has just a few counts. The V and J genes are TRBV27 and TRBJ1-2; maybe TRBD1 (5 bases). V lost 4 bases to trimming and J lost 0 bases, with 15 bases between them. CDR3 length equals 16 residues. CDR1 is MNHEY, CDR2 SMNVEV, per germline (reference sequence). CDR3 in amino acids: CASSSRAARANYGYTF. CDR3 sequence (DNA): TGTGCCAGCAGTTCCAGGGCTGCTAGAGCTAACTATGGCTACACCTTC.

This chain uses TRBV6-5 with TRBJ2-7; 8 bases agree with TRBD1. Germline V gene sequence: CDR1 MNHEY, CDR2 SVGAGI. The CDR3 runs to 13 residues. V was pared by 6 bases and J by 2 bases, with 3 bases of the junction left unmatched. CDR3 in amino acids: CASSQDRAYEQYF. As DNA, the CDR3 is TGTGCCAGCAGCCAGGACAGGGCCTACGAGCAGTACTTC.

This clone was observed once. The chain employs TRBV7-2 and TRBJ1-1; D gene ambiguous. Germline CDR1 is SGHTA and CDR2 is FQGNSA. V lost 5 bases to trimming and J lost 0 bases, with 10 bases between them. The CDR3 extends over 14 amino acids. CDR3 sequence reads: CASSQSAMNTEAFF. CDR3 DNA: TGTGCCAGCAGCCAGTCCGCCATGAACACTGAAGCTTTCTTT. Combining the CDR3 with reference TRBV7-2 and TRBJ1-1 gives the whole variable domain GAGVSQSPSNKVTEKGKDVELRCDPISGHTALYWYRQSLGQGLEFLIYFQGNSAPDKSGLPSDRFSAERTGGSVSTLTIQRTQQEDSAVYLCASSQSAMNTEAFFGQGTRLTVV.

The V call is TRBV5-6, the J call TRBJ2-7; D possibly corresponds to TRBD1 (5 bases). V dropped 5 bases and J dropped 0 bases, with 15 bases sitting between them. The CDR3 is made up of 15 amino acids. Per the germline V gene, CDR1 is SGHDT and CDR2 is YYEEEE. The CDR3 reads CASSTTDPYSYEQYF. CDR3 nucleotides: TGTGCCAGCAGTACGACAGATCCGTACTCCTACGAGCAGTACTTC.

The rearrangement uses TRBV13 and TRBJ1-6; D may be TRBD1 (5 bases). V lost 7 bases to trimming and J lost 7 bases, with 11 bases between them. The CDR3 has 13 amino acids. Germline CDR1 reads PRHDT; CDR2 reads FYEKMQ (reference sequence). The CDR3 coding sequence is TGTGCCAGCACAGGGAATAAGAATTCACCCCTCCACTTT. Translated: CASTGNKNSPLHF.

The CDR3 reads CASSRGLAEDGGSGELFF. Written as DNA, the CDR3 is TGCGCCAGCAGCCGCGGACTAGCGGAAGACGGCGGAAGCGGGGAGCTGTTTTTT. The chain joins TRBV4-1 to TRBJ2-2, with 10 bases matching TRBD2. J was trimmed by 7 bases and V by 4 bases; bases with no gene match: 15. The germline V gene has CDR1 MGHRA and CDR2 YSYEKL. This CDR3 comprises 18 residues.

The chain couples TRBV7-9 to TRBJ2-5; 8 bases fit TRBD1. V shed 5 bases and J 4 bases; nucleotides not matched to a gene: 9. The CDR3 is 15 residues long. Germline V gives CDR1 SEHNR, CDR2 FQNEAQ (reference sequence). The CDR3 DNA reads as TGTGCCAGCAGCGGGCCGGTCGACAGGGGAGAGACCCAGTACTTC. Protein sequence: CASSGPVDRGETQYF.

The chain joins TRBV27 to TRBJ1-1, with 9 bases matching TRBD1. V shed 2 bases, J shed 0 bases, and the junction held 1 base outside the gene matches. CDR1 and CDR2 from the germline V gene are MNHEY and SMNVEV (reference sequence). The CDR3 runs 15 residues. In nucleotides, the CDR3 is TGTGCCAGCAGTTTAACAGGGGGCTTGAACACTGAAGCTTTCTTT. It specifies CASSLTGGLNTEAFF.

V usage is TRBV19 and J usage is TRBJ1-5; 7 nucleotides align to TRBD1. Germline-derived CDR1 and CDR2 are LNHDA and SQIVND (reference sequence). With 5 bases clipped from V and 0 bases from J, the junction kept 10 bases outside the gene matches. The CDR3 is made up of 17 amino acids. The CDR3 DNA is TGTGCCAGTAGTCCGACAGGGTTTACGAGTAGCAATCAGCCCCAGCATTTT. Encoded protein: CASSPTGFTSSNQPQHF.

The gene calls are TRBV7-9 and TRBJ1-3; tentatively, D is TRBD1 (5 bases). The CDR3 covers 15 residues. In germline, CDR1 is SEHNR, CDR2 FQNEAQ (reference sequence). Trimming stripped 4 bases from V and 0 bases from J, with 10 bases between. CDR3 coding DNA: TGTGCCAGCAGCTCCACACAGGTCTCTGGAAACACCATATATTTT. This encodes CASSSTQVSGNTIYF.

The chain uses TRBV18 and TRBJ2-5, with a tentative D call TRBD1 (6 bases). The V gene lost 4 bases and the J gene lost 2 bases, with 11 bases spanning the gap. Per the germline V gene, CDR1 is KGHSH and CDR2 is LQKENI. This CDR3 spans 14 amino acids. The CDR3 reads CASSLRTDQETQYF. In DNA, the CDR3 is TGTGCCAGCTCACTCAGGACAGATCAAGAGACCCAGTACTTC.

V is TRBV5-4 and J is TRBJ1-1; 10 bases line up with TRBD1. V was clipped by 5 bases and J by 7 bases; unmatched bases: 11. The CDR3 is made up of 15 amino acids. Germline CDR1 is SGHNT and CDR2 is YYREEE (reference sequence). Here the CDR3 DNA reads TGTGCCAGCAGTTCCGGGACAGGGGAATACGGTGAAGCTTTCTTT. Amino acid sequence: CASSSGTGEYGEAFF.

This clone was observed a few times. The V call is TRBV28, the J call TRBJ1-6, with D uncertain. CDR3 length equals 13 residues. V lost 1 base to trimming and J lost 7 bases, with 5 bases between them. The V gene's germline CDR1 is MDHEN and CDR2 SYDVKM. The CDR3 is CASSLSSNSPLHF. DNA of the CDR3: TGTGCCAGCAGTTTATCCTCCAATTCACCCCTCCACTTT.